The 9 T cell receptor beta chains presented below share a single source sample, sequenced in a study of T cell responses to AZD1222 COVID-19 vaccine. The data were produced by immunoSEQ multiplex PCR, yet TCRdb's version contains in-frame clones alone and is incomplete. The repertoire has under 150,000 clones, nearly 90% of them found once; the top ten carry over 5%. The sequenced sample was peripheral blood, obtained 28 days after the second AZD1222 dose. Source of these receptors: an adult who received the AZD1222 COVID-19 vaccine.

This rearrangement joins TRBV5-6 to TRBJ1-3; D unresolved. CDR3 length: 14 residues. V shed 5 bases and J shed 0 bases, with 9 bases lying between them. CDR1 is SGHDT, CDR2 YYEEEE, per germline. Here the CDR3 DNA reads TGTGCCAGCAGTTTTAGGCACTCTGGAAACACCATATATTTT. Protein: CASSFRHSGNTIYF. Together with reference TRBV5-6 and TRBJ1-3, the CDR3 gives the full variable domain: DAGVTQSPTHLIKTRGQQVTLRCSPKSGHDTVSWYQQALGQGPQFIFQYYEEEERQRGNFPDRFSGHQFPNYSSELNVNALLLGDSALYLCASSFRHSGNTIYFGEGSWLTVV.

J is TRBJ2-1 and V is TRBV9; 7 bases are a match to TRBD2. J was trimmed by 0 bases and V by 0 bases; bases with no gene match: 0. There are 15 residues in the CDR3. Germline V gene lookup returns CDR1 SGDLS and CDR2 YYNGEE. Here the CDR3 DNA reads TGTGCCAGCAGCGTAGGGACTAGCTCCTACAATGAGCAGTTCTTC. Amino acid sequence: CASSVGTSSYNEQFF.

The genes are TRBV7-6 and TRBJ2-1; D is tentatively TRBD1 or TRBD2 (5 bases each). The CDR3 runs 16 residues. V was clipped by 3 bases and J by 7 bases, with 19 bases between them. Per germline, CDR1 SGHVS and CDR2 FNYEAQ. This chain's CDR3 is CASSFHPDEGRNEQFF. As DNA, the CDR3 is TGTGCCAGCAGCTTTCACCCCGACGAGGGGCGAAATGAGCAGTTCTTC. Based on the CDR3 plus reference TRBV7-6 and TRBJ2-1, the full variable domain is GAGVSQSPRYKVTKRGQDVALRCDPISGHVSLYWYRQALGQGPEFLTYFNYEAQQDKSGLPNDRFSAERPEGSISTLTIQRTEQRDSAMYRCASSFHPDEGRNEQFFGPGTRLTVL.

The gene calls are TRBV4-2 and TRBJ2-7, with TRBD1 matching over 10 bases. Unmatched junction bases numbered 2, after V lost 4 bases and J lost 2 bases. The CDR3 loop spans 14 amino acids. Germline V gene lookup returns CDR1 LGHNA and CDR2 YNFKEQ. CDR3 in amino acids: CASSPDRGAYEQYF. CDR3 DNA sequence: TGTGCCAGCAGCCCGGACAGGGGGGCCTACGAGCAGTACTTC.

Here the CDR3 DNA reads TGTGCCAGCAGTCTCGGTAATTCACCCCTCCACTTT. Its translation is CASSLGNSPLHF. The V call is TRBV6-5, the J call TRBJ1-6; D call uncertain. The germline gives CDR1 MNHEY, CDR2 SVGAGI. V was pared by 5 bases and J by 6 bases, with 5 bases between. CDR3 size: 12 residues.

The chain couples TRBV3-1 (or the pseudogene TRBV3-2) to TRBJ2-3; D is uncertain. The V and J ends lost 4 bases and 0 bases respectively, with 17 bases between them. The CDR3 extends over 17 amino acids. Germline assignment: CDR1 LGHDT and CDR2 YNNKEL (reference sequence). Here the CDR3 reads CASSRMDVEASTDTQYF. The DNA for the CDR3 is TGTGCCAGCAGCCGAATGGACGTGGAAGCTAGCACAGATACGCAGTATTTT.

V and J are TRBV28 and TRBJ1-2, with D possibly being TRBD1 (5 bases). V lost 5 bases and J 0 bases, leaving 13 bases between the germline ends. Germline loops: CDR1 MDHEN, CDR2 SYDVKM. CDR3 length: 15 amino acids. The CDR3 region is CASSPGGLTNYGYTF. DNA for the CDR3: TGTGCCAGCAGTCCCGGGGGTCTAACTAACTATGGCTACACCTTC.

The chain carries TRBV29-1 and TRBJ1-1; D possibly corresponds to TRBD1 (5 bases). The germline CDR1 and CDR2 sequences are SQVTM and ANQGSEA. Trimming left V 7 bases short and J 4 bases short, with 13 bases between. The CDR3 has 12 residues. CDR3 protein: CSGGRMGTEAFF. DNA of the CDR3: TGCAGCGGGGGACGGATGGGCACTGAAGCTTTCTTT.

The genes are TRBV28 and TRBJ1-1; 11 positions agree with TRBD1. The germline V gene has CDR1 MDHEN and CDR2 SYDVKM. The CDR3 extends over 15 amino acids. With V trimmed by 5 bases and J by 4 bases, 6 bases remained unmatched. CDR3 in DNA: TGTGCCAGCAGTGTCGGACAGGGGGCGGGCACTGAAGCTTTCTTT. It translates to CASSVGQGAGTEAFF.